The 30 T cell receptor beta chains listed next were all sequenced from one sample in a study of T cells after yellow fever vaccination. Each CDR3 protein is one row after TCRdb ran MiXCR on the 5' RACE reads. The data hold about 330,000 distinct CDR3 sequences, with about 4% observed a single time. The starting material was PBMCs, obtained 5 days after the yellow fever booster vaccination. Every receptor here comes from a man aged 18 to 30 who received the YFV17D yellow fever vaccine.

This clonotype was counted ten times or more. This chain connects TRBV27 to TRBJ1-1; 8 nucleotides line up with TRBD1. CDR3 length equals 12 residues. V shed 6 bases and J 5 bases; nucleotides not matched to a gene: 2. Per the germline V gene, CDR1 is MNHEY and CDR2 is SMNVEV (reference sequence). The CDR3 region has the DNA TGTGCCAGCAGGACAGGGGCGACTGAAGCTTTCTTT. This codes for CASRTGATEAFF.

This clonotype has a handful of counts. The J gene is TRBJ1-2, the V gene TRBV12-3 or TRBV12-4; D gene unclear. The CDR3 length is 13 residues. The germline V and J ends were trimmed by 1 base and 8 bases, with 11 bases remaining between them. The CDR3 bases are TGTGCCAGCAGTTTAGATCCCAGAGAGGGCTACACCTTC. Protein product: CASSLDPREGYTF.

A few counts support this clonotype. The gene calls are TRBV24-1 and TRBJ2-1; D is perhaps TRBD1 (5 bases). V lost 5 bases to trimming and J lost 2 bases, with 24 bases between them. Germline-derived CDR1 and CDR2 are KGHDR and SFDVKD. The CDR3 consists of 19 residues. CDR3 sequence: CATSGSDRNRAMAYNEQFF. CDR3 DNA sequence: TGTGCCACCAGTGGCTCCGACAGAAATCGTGCGATGGCCTACAATGAGCAGTTCTTC.

The J gene is TRBJ2-3, the V gene TRBV9; D unclear. The germline gives CDR1 SGDLS, CDR2 YYNGEE. The germline V and J ends were trimmed by 0 bases and 1 base, with 9 bases remaining between them. The CDR3 runs 15 residues. The CDR3 sequence is CASSVARSRTDTQYF. The DNA for the CDR3 is TGTGCCAGCAGCGTAGCCAGGTCTCGCACAGATACGCAGTATTTT.

This clonotype occurred many times. The rearrangement links TRBV7-9 to TRBJ2-1; 12 bases are a match to TRBD2. Germline CDR1 is SEHNR and CDR2 is FQNEAQ (reference sequence). V dropped 5 bases and J dropped 6; count of bases not matched to a gene: 5. CDR3 length: 15 amino acids. The DNA for the CDR3 is TGTGCCAGCAGCGCCACTAGCGGGGGGCCCAATGAGCAGTTCTTC. This translates into CASSATSGGPNEQFF.

V is TRBV7-2 and J is TRBJ1-2; D might be TRBD1 (5 bases). Germline values: CDR1 SGHTA, CDR2 FQGNSA. The CDR3 spans 13 residues. V was pared by 8 bases and J by 7 bases, with 17 bases between. The CDR3 here is CASRPGGGSGYTF. The CDR3 coding sequence is TGTGCCAGCCGCCCCGGGGGGGGTAGTGGCTACACCTTC.

This clonotype came up a few times. This chain joins TRBV7-9 and TRBJ1-1; D is undetermined. Looked up from germline, CDR1 is SEHNR and CDR2 is FQNEAQ (reference sequence). The V end lost 4 bases, the J end lost 6 bases, and 15 bases lay between the germline ends. This CDR3 spans 14 amino acids. CDR3 in DNA: TGTGCCAGCAGCTGGAGTGGGGAGCTTCCTGAAGCTTTCTTT. It codes for CASSWSGELPEAFF.

V is TRBV7-2 and J is TRBJ2-5; 7 bases are shared with TRBD2. CDR3 length equals 14 residues. V lost 10 bases to trimming and J lost 2 bases; unmatched junction nucleotides: 10. Germline CDR1 reads SGHTA; CDR2 reads FQGNSA. The CDR3: CATPETGGQETQYF. The DNA of the CDR3 is TGTGCCACCCCAGAGACGGGGGGTCAAGAGACCCAGTACTTC.

This clonotype was observed at least ten times. The V and J genes are TRBV4-2 and TRBJ2-7; D is unclear. CDR1 is LGHNA, CDR2 YNFKEQ, per germline. V lost 0 bases, J lost 3 bases, and 12 bases lay in between. This CDR3 region has 15 residues. CDR3 region: CASSQDSAQNYEQYF. Written as DNA, the CDR3 is TGTGCCAGCAGCCAAGATTCTGCACAAAACTACGAGCAGTACTTC.

There are a few counts of this clonotype. The rearrangement joins TRBV25-1 to TRBJ2-7; no clear D. Trimming cost V 1 base and J 4 bases, with 5 bases left between them. Germline assignment: CDR1 MGHDK and CDR2 SYGVNS. The CDR3 spans 12 residues. The CDR3 reads CASSESRYEQYF. The CDR3 coding sequence is TGTGCCAGCAGTGAATCCCGATACGAGCAGTACTTC.

This clonotype appeared many times. The V and J genes are TRBV2 and TRBJ1-1; possible D gene TRBD1, 6 bases. The germline CDR1 and CDR2 sequences are SNHLY and FYNNEI. V lost 1 base and J lost 11, with 11 bases in between. There are 12 residues in the CDR3. The CDR3 nucleotides read TGTGCCAGCAGTGAAGGGCAGGGGCGTGCTTTCTTT. Its translation is CASSEGQGRAFF.

This clonotype appeared many times. The chain has TRBV7-9 and TRBJ2-7; D gene uncertain. V was trimmed by 5 bases and J by 0 bases, leaving 14 bases between them. This CDR3 spans 15 amino acids. Germline CDR1 SEHNR, CDR2 FQNEAQ (reference sequence). The CDR3 sequence is CASSPGRRSSYEQYF. DNA of the CDR3: TGTGCCAGCAGCCCGGGCCGGCGAAGCTCCTACGAGCAGTACTTC.

The chain recombines TRBV3-1 with TRBJ2-7; D is tentatively TRBD1 or TRBD2 (5 bases each). Germline V CDR1 and CDR2: LGHDT, YNNKEL (reference sequence). The V gene lost 0 bases and the J gene lost 4 bases, with 25 bases spanning the gap. CDR3 size: 19 residues. The CDR3 is CASSQDRKVGYGDQYEQYV. The DNA for the CDR3 is TGTGCCAGCAGCCAAGACCGCAAGGTGGGCTACGGGGACCAATACGAGCAGTACGTC.

This clonotype was recorded a few times. The rearrangement uses TRBV6-5 and TRBJ1-2; D possibly corresponds to TRBD1 (5 bases). V lost 6 bases to trimming and J lost 7 bases, with 15 bases between them. Per the germline V gene, CDR1 is MNHEY and CDR2 is SVGAGI. This CDR3 is 13 amino acids long. CDR3 in DNA: TGTGCCAGCAGCCAGTTAAGGGGCTCTGGCTACACCTTC. This gives the protein CASSQLRGSGYTF.

This chain uses TRBV6-2 or TRBV6-3 with TRBJ2-7; D not certain. The CDR3 length is 13 residues. Per germline, CDR1 MNHEY and CDR2 SVGEGT. The V and J ends lost 0 bases and 3 bases respectively, with 6 bases between them. CDR3 nucleotides: TGTGCCAGCAGTTACTCGACCGGCTACGAGCAGTACGTC. Translation gives CASSYSTGYEQYV.

A note on this clonotype: This may be a read error, as it is one base from a much larger clone. Since the CDR3 does not end with the conserved phenylalanine or tryptophan, this likely comes from a read error. This rearrangement joins TRBV29-1 to TRBJ2-5, with 7 bases aligning to TRBD2. The germline V gene has CDR1 SQVTM and CDR2 ANQGSEA. Losses at the gene ends were 6 bases for V and 5 bases for J; bases not matched to a gene: 6. CDR3 size: 12 residues. CDR3 DNA sequence: TGCAGCGTGAGAGGACTAGGGGAGACCCAGTACTAC. Translated: CSVRGLGETQYY.

The chain uses TRBV7-6 and TRBJ2-5; 10 positions agree with TRBD2. CDR3 length equals 14 residues. V lost 5 bases to trimming and J lost 5 bases; unmatched junction nucleotides: 5. Germline CDR1 SGHVS, CDR2 FNYEAQ. The CDR3 reads CASSDDSGGETQYF. DNA for the CDR3: TGTGCCAGCAGCGACGATAGCGGGGGGGAGACCCAGTACTTC. Using reference TRBV7-6 and TRBJ2-5 for the parts outside the CDR3, the full variable domain is GAGVSQSPRYKVTKRGQDVALRCDPISGHVSLYWYRQALGQGPEFLTYFNYEAQQDKSGLPNDRFSAERPEGSISTLTIQRTEQRDSAMYRCASSDDSGGETQYFGPGTRLLVL.

The genes are TRBV6-6 and TRBJ2-2, with TRBD2 matching over 10 bases. The CDR3 runs to 15 residues. Unmatched junction bases numbered 7, after V lost 6 bases and J lost 6 bases. Per germline, CDR1 MNHNY and CDR2 SVGAGI (reference sequence). The CDR3 region is CASRPTAGGPGELFF. In DNA, the CDR3 is TGTGCCAGCAGGCCGACAGCGGGGGGGCCCGGGGAGCTGTTTTTT.

V gene TRBV29-1 combines with J gene TRBJ1-1; 7 bases align to TRBD1. Losses at the gene ends were 5 bases for V and 5 bases for J; bases not matched to a gene: 11. Germline V CDR1 and CDR2: SQVTM, ANQGSEA. This CDR3 region has 14 residues. The CDR3 bases are TGCAGCGTTAAACCAACTCAGGGGGAGACTGAAGCTTTCTTT. The encoded protein is CSVKPTQGETEAFF.

This clonotype was observed at least ten times. The CDR3 DNA follows: TGTGCCAGCAGCAAAGCCGCGGGGACCACCTACAATGAGCAGTTCTTC. Amino acids: CASSKAAGTTYNEQFF. This chain joins TRBV5-6 and TRBJ2-1; D might be TRBD2 (6 bases). Trimming took off 4 bases at V and 2 bases at J, with 16 bases between the two ends. Looked up from germline, CDR1 is SGHDT and CDR2 is YYEEEE. The CDR3 is 16 residues long.

This clonotype was detected many times. The gene calls are TRBV12-3 or TRBV12-4 and TRBJ1-4, with 10 bases aligning to TRBD1. The CDR3 is made up of 15 amino acids. After removal of 5 bases from V and 5 bases from J, the junction contained 5 bases not matched to a gene. The DNA of the CDR3 is TGTGCCAGCAGTAAACGGACAGGGGGAAATGAAAAACTGTTTTTT. Translation gives CASSKRTGGNEKLFF.

Only a few counts were recorded for this clonotype. The chain carries TRBV19 and TRBJ2-3, with 8 bases lining up with TRBD2. In germline, CDR1 is LNHDA, CDR2 SQIVND (reference sequence). V lost 7 bases, J lost 6 bases, and 18 bases stayed unmatched. The CDR3 has 17 residues. CDR3 coding DNA: TGTGCCAGTAAAGGTCGGCCTACGGGGGGGGCAGGGGATACGCAGTATTTT. Its translation: CASKGRPTGGAGDTQYF.

This clonotype was seen repeatedly, ten times or more. The CDR3 nucleotides read TGTGCCAGCAGCGTTGGGGACGGACCCTACGAGCAGTACTTC. Encoded protein: CASSVGDGPYEQYF. V gene TRBV5-6 combines with J gene TRBJ2-7; D tentatively fits TRBD1 or TRBD2 (5 bases each). V lost 4 bases, J lost 2 bases, and 13 bases lay in between. This CDR3 is built from 14 residues. The germline gives CDR1 SGHDT, CDR2 YYEEEE.

This clonotype was recorded many times. The V gene is TRBV12-3 or TRBV12-4, the J gene TRBJ1-1; 9 bases are a match to TRBD1. The CDR3 sequence is 17 residues long. V lost 7 bases to trimming and J lost 0 bases; unmatched junction nucleotides: 12. The CDR3 loop is CASNQGTGSLMNTEAFF. For the CDR3, the DNA is TGTGCCAGCAATCAAGGGACAGGGTCCCTGATGAACACTGAAGCTTTCTTT.

The chain has TRBV7-3 and TRBJ2-2; 15 nucleotides line up with TRBD2. This CDR3 region has 18 residues. From germline, CDR1 is SGHTA and CDR2 FQGTGA. Losses at the gene ends were 3 bases for V and 6 bases for J; bases not matched to a gene: 8. The CDR3 protein is CASSFGLAGGPFPGELFF. The CDR3 DNA follows: TGTGCCAGCAGCTTCGGACTAGCGGGGGGGCCCTTCCCCGGGGAGCTGTTTTTT.

Ten or more counts support this clonotype. This chain uses TRBV10-3 with TRBJ2-2, with 9 bases fitting TRBD2. Trimming at V came to 6 bases and at J to 1 base, leaving 3 bases not matched to a gene. The CDR3 length is 15 residues. Germline V lookup: CDR1 ENHRY, CDR2 SYGVKD. CDR3: CAIRETSGNTGELFF. The DNA of the CDR3 is TGTGCCATCAGGGAGACTAGCGGGAACACCGGGGAGCTGTTTTTT.

This chain connects TRBV4-3 to TRBJ2-5, with D tentatively TRBD1 or TRBD2 (5 bases each). This CDR3 contains 15 residues. The germline gives CDR1 LGHNA, CDR2 YSLEER. V was clipped by 3 bases and J by 5 bases, with 16 bases between them. The CDR3 protein is CASSQGDGDGETQYF. CDR3 DNA sequence: TGCGCCAGCAGCCAGGGGGACGGGGATGGGGAGACCCAGTACTTC.

This clonotype showed up many times. The J gene is TRBJ2-6, the V gene TRBV7-2; 7 bases match TRBD1. Germline loops: CDR1 SGHTA, CDR2 FQGNSA. This CDR3 comprises 13 residues. V lost 1 base, J lost 9 bases, and 0 bases stayed unmatched. The CDR3: CASSLGQGNVLTF. CDR3 DNA: TGTGCCAGCAGCTTAGGACAGGGCAACGTCCTGACTTTC.

Only a few counts were recorded for this clonotype. The chain joins TRBV6-5 to TRBJ1-5, with D maybe TRBD1 (5 bases). The V end was cut by 2 bases, the J end by 6 bases, with 14 bases between. This CDR3 has 15 residues. The V gene's germline CDR1 is MNHEY and CDR2 SVGAGI. The CDR3 region is CASSYSRARVQPQHF. CDR3 in DNA: TGTGCCAGCAGTTACAGCAGGGCGAGGGTTCAGCCCCAGCATTTT.

This clonotype was observed a handful of times. J is TRBJ1-2 and V is TRBV2; tentatively, D is TRBD1 (6 bases). Germline V lookup: CDR1 SNHLY, CDR2 FYNNEI. The CDR3 consists of 13 residues. The germline V and J ends were trimmed by 3 bases and 4 bases, with 9 bases remaining between them. CDR3: CASSEGAAYGYTF. Written as DNA, the CDR3 is TGTGCCAGCAGTGAGGGGGCAGCCTATGGCTACACCTTC.